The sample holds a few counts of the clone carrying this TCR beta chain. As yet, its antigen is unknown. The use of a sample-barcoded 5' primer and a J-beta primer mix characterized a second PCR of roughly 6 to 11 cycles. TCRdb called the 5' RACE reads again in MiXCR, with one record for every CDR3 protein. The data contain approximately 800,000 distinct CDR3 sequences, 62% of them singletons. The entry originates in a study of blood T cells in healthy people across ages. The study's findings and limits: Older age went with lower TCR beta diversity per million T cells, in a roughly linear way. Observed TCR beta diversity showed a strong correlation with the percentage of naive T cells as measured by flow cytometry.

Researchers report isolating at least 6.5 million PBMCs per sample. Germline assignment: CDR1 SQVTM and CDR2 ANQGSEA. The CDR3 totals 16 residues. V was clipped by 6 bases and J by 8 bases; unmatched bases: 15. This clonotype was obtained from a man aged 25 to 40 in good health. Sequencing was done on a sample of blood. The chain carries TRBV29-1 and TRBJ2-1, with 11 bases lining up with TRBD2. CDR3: CSVSGAGLAGGYEQFF. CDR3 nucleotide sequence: TGCAGCGTCTCCGGGGCCGGGCTAGCGGGGGGTTATGAGCAGTTCTTC.